Listed here is a single T cell receptor beta chain. The data were obtained in a study of shared clonotypes between healthy human individuals. Sequencing of unsorted PBMC DNA was carried out using ten immunoSEQ deep assay plates. Libraries were prepared by immunoSEQ multiplex PCR; TCRdb keeps only in-frame clonotypes and omits some of them. The table has around 430,000 clones, around 79% seen once. This CDR3 region has 14 residues. V gave up 5 bases and J gave up 7 bases, with 17 bases separating them. Germline-derived CDR1 and CDR2 are LNHNV and YYDKDF (reference sequence). Sequencing was done on a sample of PBMCs. The genes are TRBV15 and TRBJ2-5, with a weak D call TRBD1 (6 bases). This sequence was found in a woman aged 40 to 49 in good health. Some clones in this sample may be carry-over from other donors' samples. The CDR3 DNA reads TGTGCCACCAGCTACAGGGTCTGGGCCGGGACCCAGTACTTC. As protein: CATSYRVWAGTQYF. The full variable domain, with the rest looked up from reference TRBV15 and TRBJ2-5, is DAMVIQNPRYQVTQFGKPVTLSCSQTLNHNVMYWYQQKSSQAPKLLFHYYDKDFNNEADTPDNFQSRRPNTSFCFLDIRSPGLGDTAMYLCATSYRVWAGTQYFGPGTRLLVL.